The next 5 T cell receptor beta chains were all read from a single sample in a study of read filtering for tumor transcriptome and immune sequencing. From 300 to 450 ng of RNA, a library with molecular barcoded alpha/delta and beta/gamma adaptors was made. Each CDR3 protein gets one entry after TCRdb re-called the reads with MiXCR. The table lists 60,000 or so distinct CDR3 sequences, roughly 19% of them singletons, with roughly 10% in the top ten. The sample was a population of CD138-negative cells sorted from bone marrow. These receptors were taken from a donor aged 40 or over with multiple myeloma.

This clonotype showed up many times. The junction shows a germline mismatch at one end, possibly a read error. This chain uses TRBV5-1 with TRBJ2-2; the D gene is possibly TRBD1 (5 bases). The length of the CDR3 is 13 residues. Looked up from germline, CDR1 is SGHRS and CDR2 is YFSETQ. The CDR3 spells CASSLGDTGELFF. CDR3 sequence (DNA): TGTGCCAGCAGCTTAGGGGACACCGGGGAGCTGTTTTTT.

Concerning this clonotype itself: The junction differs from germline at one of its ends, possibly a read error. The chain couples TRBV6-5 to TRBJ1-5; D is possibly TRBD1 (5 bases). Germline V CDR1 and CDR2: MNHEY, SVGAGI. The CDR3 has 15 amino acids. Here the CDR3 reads CASSSLGRGNQSQHF. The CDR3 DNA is TGTGCCAGCAGTTCGTTAGGACGGGGGAATCAGTCCCAGCATTTT.

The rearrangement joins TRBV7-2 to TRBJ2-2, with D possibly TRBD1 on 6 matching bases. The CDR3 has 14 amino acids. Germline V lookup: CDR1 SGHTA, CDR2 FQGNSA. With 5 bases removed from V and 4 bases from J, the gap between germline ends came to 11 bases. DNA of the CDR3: TGTGCCAGCAGCGTCAGGGGTGGCACCGGGGAGCTGTTTTTT. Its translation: CASSVRGGTGELFF.

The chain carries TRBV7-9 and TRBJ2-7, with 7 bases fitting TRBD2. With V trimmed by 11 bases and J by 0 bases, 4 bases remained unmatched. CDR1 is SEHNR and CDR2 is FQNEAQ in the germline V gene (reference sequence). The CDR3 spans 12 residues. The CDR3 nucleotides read TGTGCCGGGGGGGATAGCTCCTACGAGCAGTACTTC. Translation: CAGGDSSYEQYF. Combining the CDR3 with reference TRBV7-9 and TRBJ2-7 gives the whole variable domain DTGVSQNPRHKITKRGQNVTFRCDPISEHNRLYWYRQTLGQGPEFLTYFQNEAQLEKSRLLSDRFSAERPKGSFSTLEIQRTEQGDSAMYLCAGGDSSYEQYFGPGTRLTVT.

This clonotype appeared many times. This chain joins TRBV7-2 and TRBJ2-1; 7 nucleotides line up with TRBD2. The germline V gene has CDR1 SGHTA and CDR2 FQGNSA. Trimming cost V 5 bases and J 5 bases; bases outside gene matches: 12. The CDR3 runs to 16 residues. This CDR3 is CASSPGGGRRHNEQFF. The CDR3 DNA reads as TGTGCCAGCAGCCCGGGTGGCGGGAGAAGGCACAATGAGCAGTTCTTC.